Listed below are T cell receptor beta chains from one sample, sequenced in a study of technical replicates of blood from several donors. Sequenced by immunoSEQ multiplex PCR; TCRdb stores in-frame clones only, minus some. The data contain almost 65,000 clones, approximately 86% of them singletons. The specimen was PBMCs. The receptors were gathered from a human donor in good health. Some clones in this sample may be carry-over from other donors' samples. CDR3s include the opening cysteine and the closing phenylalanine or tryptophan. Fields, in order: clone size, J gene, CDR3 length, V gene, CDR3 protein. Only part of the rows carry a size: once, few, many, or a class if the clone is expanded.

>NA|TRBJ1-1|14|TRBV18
CASSPRGDGTEAFF
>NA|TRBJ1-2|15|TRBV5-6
CASNRGGYPNYGYTF
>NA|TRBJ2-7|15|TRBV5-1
CASSLGATNSYEQYF
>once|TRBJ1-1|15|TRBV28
CASSPGGGGNTEAFF
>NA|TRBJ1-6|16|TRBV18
CASSPPGTGTNSPLHF
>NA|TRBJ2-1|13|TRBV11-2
CASQRELNNEQFF
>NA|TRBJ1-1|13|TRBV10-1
CASRPTGNTEAFF
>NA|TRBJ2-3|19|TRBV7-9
CASSTGTSGRVDLTDTQYF
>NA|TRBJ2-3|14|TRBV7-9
CASSLRGAGDTQYF
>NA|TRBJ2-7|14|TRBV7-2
CASSPGPSFYEQYF
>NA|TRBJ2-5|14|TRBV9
CASSPRAGGETQYF
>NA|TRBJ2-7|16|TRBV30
CAASSGTSGRAYEQYF
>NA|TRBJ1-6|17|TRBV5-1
CASSFYQGVPYNSPLHF
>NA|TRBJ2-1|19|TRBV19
CASSIRGGIKLEEYNEQFF
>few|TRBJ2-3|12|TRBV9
CASSVAADTQYF
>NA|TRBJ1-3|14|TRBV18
CASSPQDIRNTIYF
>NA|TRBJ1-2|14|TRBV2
CASKEDGANYGYTF
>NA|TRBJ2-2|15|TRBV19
CASSIGQTYTGELFF
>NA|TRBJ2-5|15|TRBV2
CASSGVTDPQETQYF
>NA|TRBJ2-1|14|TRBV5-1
CASSSSGAYNEQFF
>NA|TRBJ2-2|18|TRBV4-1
CASSQDRTSGTNTGELFF
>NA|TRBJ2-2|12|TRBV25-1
CASSGQAGELFF